Here is one TCR beta chain with its context. Its antigen is unidentified. This record comes from a study of identifying expanded T cells in peripheral blood. Findings and caveats of the study: Roughly two-week clone count variance significantly increased as total template count grew. Over about two and four weeks, about 17 and 20 clones changed, versus more than 1 between replicates.

Produced via immunoSEQ multiplex PCR; TCRdb's table is partial and in-frame only. The sample lists about 50,000 clones, around four fifths occurring once. Healthy donors had no documented immune events, such as infections, while sampled. This CDR3 has 15 residues. The V gene lost 0 bases and the J gene lost 7 bases, with 13 bases spanning the gap. The germline CDR1 and CDR2 sequences are SGHRS and YFSETQ. The sample taken for sequencing was blood. The receptor's source is a person between 18 and 75 years old in good health. The chain combines TRBV5-1 with TRBJ2-2; D is perhaps TRBD2 (5 bases). In nucleotides, the CDR3 is TGCGCCAGCAGCTTGGCCGAGGCGGGTGGCGGGGAGCTGTTTTTT. Its protein is CASSLAEAGGGELFF.